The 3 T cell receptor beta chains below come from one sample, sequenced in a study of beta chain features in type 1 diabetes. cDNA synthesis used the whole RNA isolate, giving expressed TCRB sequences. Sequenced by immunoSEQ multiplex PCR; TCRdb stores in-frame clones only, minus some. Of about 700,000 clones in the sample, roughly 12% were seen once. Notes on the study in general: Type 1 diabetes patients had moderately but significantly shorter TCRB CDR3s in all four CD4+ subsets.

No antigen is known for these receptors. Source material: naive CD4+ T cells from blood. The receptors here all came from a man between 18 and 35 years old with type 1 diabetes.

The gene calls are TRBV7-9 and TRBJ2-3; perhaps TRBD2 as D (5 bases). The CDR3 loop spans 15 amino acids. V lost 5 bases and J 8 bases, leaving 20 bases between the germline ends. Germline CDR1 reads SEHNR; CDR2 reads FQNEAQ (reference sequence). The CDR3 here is CASSRDVDLHATQYF. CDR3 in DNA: TGTGCCAGCAGCCGGGATGTTGACCTCCATGCTACGCAGTATTTT.

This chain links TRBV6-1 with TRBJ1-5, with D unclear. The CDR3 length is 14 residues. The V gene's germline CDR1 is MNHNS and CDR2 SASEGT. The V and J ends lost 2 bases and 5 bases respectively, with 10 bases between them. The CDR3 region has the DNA TGTGCCAGCAGTGAAATCGGGGATGATCAGCCCCAGCATTTT. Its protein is CASSEIGDDQPQHF.

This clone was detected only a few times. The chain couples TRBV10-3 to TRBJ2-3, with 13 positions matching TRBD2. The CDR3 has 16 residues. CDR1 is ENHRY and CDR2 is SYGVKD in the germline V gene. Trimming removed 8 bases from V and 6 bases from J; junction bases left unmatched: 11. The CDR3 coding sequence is TGTGCCATCCGCACCCATGGGACTAGCGGGACCGATACGCAGTATTTT. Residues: CAIRTHGTSGTDTQYF.